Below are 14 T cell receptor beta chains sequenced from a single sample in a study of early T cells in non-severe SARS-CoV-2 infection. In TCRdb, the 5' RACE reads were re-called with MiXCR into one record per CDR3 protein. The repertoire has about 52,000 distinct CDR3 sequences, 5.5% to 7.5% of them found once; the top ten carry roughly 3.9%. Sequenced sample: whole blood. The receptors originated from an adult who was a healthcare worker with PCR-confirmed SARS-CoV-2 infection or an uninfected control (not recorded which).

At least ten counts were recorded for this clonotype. CDR3 protein: CASSRRTRDTQYF. The CDR3 DNA follows: TGTGCCAGCAGCAGACGAACGCGGGATACGCAGTATTTT. The chain carries TRBV7-2 and TRBJ2-3; D ambiguous. This CDR3 contains 13 residues. Germline-derived CDR1 and CDR2 are SGHTA and FQGNSA. Trimming removed 5 bases at V and 6 bases at J, with 12 bases between.

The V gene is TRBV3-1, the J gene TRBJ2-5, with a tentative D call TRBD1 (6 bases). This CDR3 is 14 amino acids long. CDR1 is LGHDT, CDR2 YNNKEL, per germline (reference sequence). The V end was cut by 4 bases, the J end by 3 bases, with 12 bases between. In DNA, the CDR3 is TGTGCCAGCAGCCGACAGGCGACGAAAGAGACCCAGTACTTC. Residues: CASSRQATKETQYF.

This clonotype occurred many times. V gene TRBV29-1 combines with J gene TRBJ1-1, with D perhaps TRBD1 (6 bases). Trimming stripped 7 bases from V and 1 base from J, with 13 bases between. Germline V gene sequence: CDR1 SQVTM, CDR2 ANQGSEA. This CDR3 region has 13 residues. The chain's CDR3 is CSAGGGWNTEAFF. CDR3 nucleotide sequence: TGCAGCGCAGGTGGGGGCTGGAACACTGAAGCTTTCTTT.

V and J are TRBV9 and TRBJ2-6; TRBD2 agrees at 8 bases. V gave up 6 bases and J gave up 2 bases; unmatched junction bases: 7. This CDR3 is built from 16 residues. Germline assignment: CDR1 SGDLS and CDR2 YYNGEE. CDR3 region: CASNSAGGAGANVLTF. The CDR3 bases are TGTGCCAGCAACTCGGCGGGGGGCGCTGGGGCCAACGTCCTGACTTTC. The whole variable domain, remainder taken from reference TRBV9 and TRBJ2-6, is DSGVTQTPKHLITATGQRVTLRCSPRSGDLSVYWYQQSLDQGLQFLIQYYNGEERAKGNILERFSAQQFPDLHSELNLSSLELGDSALYFCASNSAGGAGANVLTFGAGSRLTVL.

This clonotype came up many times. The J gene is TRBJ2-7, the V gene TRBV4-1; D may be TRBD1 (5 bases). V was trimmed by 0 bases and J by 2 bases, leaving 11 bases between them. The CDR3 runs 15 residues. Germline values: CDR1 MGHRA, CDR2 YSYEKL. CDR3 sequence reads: CASSQDWQGTYEQYF. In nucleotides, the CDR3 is TGCGCCAGCAGCCAAGATTGGCAGGGAACCTACGAGCAGTACTTC.

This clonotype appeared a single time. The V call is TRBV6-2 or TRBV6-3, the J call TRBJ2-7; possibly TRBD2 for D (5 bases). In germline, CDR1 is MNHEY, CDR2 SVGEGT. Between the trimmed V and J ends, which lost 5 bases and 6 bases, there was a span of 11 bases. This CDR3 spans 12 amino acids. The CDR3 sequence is CASSPGLFEQYF. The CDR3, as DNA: TGTGCCAGCAGTCCCGGACTCTTCGAGCAGTACTTC.

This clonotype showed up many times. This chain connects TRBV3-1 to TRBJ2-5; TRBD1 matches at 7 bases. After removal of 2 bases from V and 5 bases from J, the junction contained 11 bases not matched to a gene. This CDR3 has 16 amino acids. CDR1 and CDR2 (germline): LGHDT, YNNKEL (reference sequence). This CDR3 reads CASSQNGQGVGETQYF. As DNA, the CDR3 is TGTGCCAGCAGCCAAAACGGTCAGGGGGTCGGCGAGACCCAGTACTTC.

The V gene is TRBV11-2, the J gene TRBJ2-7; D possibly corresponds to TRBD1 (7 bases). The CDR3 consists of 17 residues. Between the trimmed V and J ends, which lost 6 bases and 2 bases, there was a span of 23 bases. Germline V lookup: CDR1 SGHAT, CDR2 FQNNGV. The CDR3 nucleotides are TGTGCCAGCAGATCCTTCCACCGCAGGGGGGACACCTACGAGCAGTACTTC. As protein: CASRSFHRRGDTYEQYF.

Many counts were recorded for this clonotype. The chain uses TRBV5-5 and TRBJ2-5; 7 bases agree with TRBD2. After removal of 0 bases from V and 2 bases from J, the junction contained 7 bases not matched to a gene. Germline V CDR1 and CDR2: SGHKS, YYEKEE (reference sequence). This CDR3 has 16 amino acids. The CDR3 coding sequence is TGTGCCAGCAGCTTGGCCGCTAGCGGCACACAAGAGACCCAGTACTTC. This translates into CASSLAASGTQETQYF.

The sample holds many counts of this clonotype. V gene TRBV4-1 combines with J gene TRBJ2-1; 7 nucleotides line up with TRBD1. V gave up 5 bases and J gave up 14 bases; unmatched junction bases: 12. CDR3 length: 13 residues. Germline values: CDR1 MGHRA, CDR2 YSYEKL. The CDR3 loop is CASSFDEGAKKFF. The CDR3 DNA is TGCGCCAGCAGCTTCGACGAGGGGGCTAAGAAGTTCTTC.

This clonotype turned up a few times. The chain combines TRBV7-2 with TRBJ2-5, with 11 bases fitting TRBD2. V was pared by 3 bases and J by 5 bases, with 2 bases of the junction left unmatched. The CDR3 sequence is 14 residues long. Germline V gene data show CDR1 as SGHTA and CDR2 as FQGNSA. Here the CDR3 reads CASSFSGGAETQYF. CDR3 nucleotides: TGTGCCAGCAGCTTTAGCGGGGGGGCTGAGACCCAGTACTTC.

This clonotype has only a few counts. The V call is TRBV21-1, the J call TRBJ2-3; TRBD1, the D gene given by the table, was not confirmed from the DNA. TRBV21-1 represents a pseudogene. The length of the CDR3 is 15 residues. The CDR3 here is CASSIMTGMTDTQYF. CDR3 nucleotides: TGTGCCAGCAGCATAATGACAGGGATGACAGATACGCAGTATTTT.

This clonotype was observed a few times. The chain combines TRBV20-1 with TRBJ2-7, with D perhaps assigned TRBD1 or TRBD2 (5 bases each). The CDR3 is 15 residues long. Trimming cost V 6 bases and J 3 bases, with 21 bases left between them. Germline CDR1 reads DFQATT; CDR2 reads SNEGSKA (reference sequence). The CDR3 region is CSAQSGTPGFYEQYF. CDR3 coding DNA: TGCAGTGCGCAGTCCGGGACCCCGGGTTTCTACGAGCAGTACTTC.

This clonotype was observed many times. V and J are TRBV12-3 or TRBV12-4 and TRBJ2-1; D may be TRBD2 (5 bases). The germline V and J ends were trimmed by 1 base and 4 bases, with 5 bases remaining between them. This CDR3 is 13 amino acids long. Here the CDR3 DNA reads TGTGCCAGCAGTTTAGAGCGGTACAATGAGCAGTTCTTC. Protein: CASSLERYNEQFF.